Each of the 12 T cell receptor beta chains below was sequenced from the same sample in a study of siplizumab effects on memory and regulatory T cells (dated by TCRdb to about 2019). Preparation of the library involved the immunoSEQ multiplex PCR assay. Not all clones reach the TCRdb copy of this immuneACCESS table, which keeps in-frame sequences only. Checked studies attribute under half of the gap to unresolved V genes and leave the rest unexplained. The sample table shows 55,000 to 70,000 clones, and 85% to 95% are seen once. The biggest ten clones account for 35% to 45% of the sample. What was sequenced was CD8+ T cells sorted from blood. The origin of the receptors is a human donor in good health.

CDR3 amino acids: CASSDFLGGGQETQYF. The CDR3, as DNA: TGTGCCAGCAGTGATTTCCTGGGGGGTGGACAAGAGACCCAGTACTTC. This chain links TRBV25-1 with TRBJ2-5; a possible D gene is TRBD2 (6 bases). The CDR3 covers 16 residues. The V end was cut by 3 bases, the J end by 2 bases, with 16 bases between. Germline lookup yields CDR1 MGHDK and CDR2 SYGVNS. The complete variable domain, with remaining parts taken from reference TRBV25-1 and TRBJ2-5, reads EADIYQTPRYLVIGTGKKITLECSQTMGHDKMYWYQQDPGMELHLIHYSYGVNSTEKGDLSSESTVSRIRTEHFPLTLESARPSHTSQYLCASSDFLGGGQETQYFGPGTRLLVL.

The J gene is TRBJ2-7, the V gene TRBV29-1; 12 bases map to TRBD1. This CDR3 has 14 amino acids. V lost 3 bases and J lost 6; bases outside the gene matches: 6. The germline CDR1 and CDR2 sequences are SQVTM and ANQGSEA. The CDR3 spells CSVEGTGGQSEQYF. The CDR3 region has the DNA TGCAGCGTTGAGGGGACAGGGGGCCAATCCGAGCAGTACTTC.

This chain uses TRBV6-6 with TRBJ1-2, with D possibly being TRBD1 (5 bases). Per germline, CDR1 MNHNY and CDR2 SVGAGI (reference sequence). The V gene lost 1 base and the J gene lost 3 bases, with 12 bases spanning the gap. The CDR3 consists of 15 residues. The CDR3 spells CASSYYMGDDYGYTF. CDR3 nucleotide sequence: TGTGCCAGCAGTTACTACATGGGGGACGACTATGGCTACACCTTC.

V and J are TRBV9 and TRBJ2-7; D possibly corresponds to TRBD1 (6 bases). CDR3 length: 13 residues. V was trimmed by 4 bases and J by 3 bases, leaving 11 bases between them. Germline CDR1 SGDLS, CDR2 YYNGEE. CDR3 DNA: TGTGCCAGCAGCACCGTGACAGGCTACGAGCAGTACTTC. Protein: CASSTVTGYEQYF.

This clone was observed once. The V call is TRBV5-4, the J call TRBJ2-7; 7 nucleotides agree with TRBD2. Trimming took 4 bases from V and 3 from J; bases not matched to a gene: 7. The germline V gene encodes CDR1 SGHNT and CDR2 YYREEE (reference sequence). CDR3 length equals 14 residues. CDR3 amino acids: CASSDTAGDYEQYF. The CDR3 region has the DNA TGTGCCAGCAGCGACACGGCGGGAGACTACGAGCAGTACTTC. The full variable domain, in which reference TRBV5-4 and TRBJ2-7 provide the parts outside the CDR3, is ETGVTQSPTHLIKTRGQQVTLRCSSQSGHNTVSWYQQALGQGPQFIFQYYREEENGRGNFPPRFSGLQFPNYSSELNVNALELDDSALYLCASSDTAGDYEQYFGPGTRLTVT.

The chain has TRBV4-3 and TRBJ1-1; 7 bases map to TRBD1. Germline trimming cut 0 bases from V and 5 bases from J; bases unmatched to any gene: 9. The CDR3 contains 16 residues. Germline V gene sequence: CDR1 LGHNA, CDR2 YSLEER. The DNA of the CDR3 is TGCGCCAGCAGCCAAGACCTAGGGGGCGCTTTGACTGAAGCTTTCTTT. It is translated as CASSQDLGGALTEAFF.

This sequence joins TRBV29-1 and TRBJ2-5; the D gene is possibly TRBD1 (6 bases). The CDR3 covers 12 residues. V dropped 5 bases and J dropped 2 bases, with 9 bases sitting between them. Germline loops: CDR1 SQVTM, CDR2 ANQGSEA. The CDR3 DNA is TGCAGCGTTCCGGGACAACAAGAGACCCAGTACTTC. Residues: CSVPGQQETQYF.

This clone turned up a few times. The chain uses TRBV2 and TRBJ2-7; D possibly corresponds to TRBD1 (5 bases). Trimming pared 6 bases from V and 9 bases from J, leaving 9 bases between. The CDR3 runs 10 residues. The germline V gene has CDR1 SNHLY and CDR2 FYNNEI. CDR3 protein: CASRQEPQYF. CDR3 nucleotides: TGTGCCAGCAGACAGGAACCGCAGTACTTC.

This clone has a handful of counts. Other DNA sequences in the same sample also yield this CDR3. V gene TRBV11-2 combines with J gene TRBJ1-5; D is uncertain. The V and J ends lost 2 bases and 1 base respectively, with 3 bases between them. The CDR3 contains 13 residues. Looked up from germline, CDR1 is SGHAT and CDR2 is FQNNGV. The CDR3 loop is CASSLLSNQPQHF. The DNA of the CDR3 is TGTGCCAGCAGCTTACTCAGCAATCAGCCCCAGCATTTT.

CDR3 sequence reads: CASSLRFPNTGELFF. Written as DNA, the CDR3 is TGTGCCAGCAGCCTCCGTTTCCCGAACACCGGGGAGCTGTTTTTT. The V and J genes are TRBV4-2 and TRBJ2-2; D is unclear. The germline CDR1 and CDR2 sequences are LGHNA and YNFKEQ. The CDR3 has 15 amino acids. V gave up 4 bases and J gave up 0 bases, with 9 bases separating them.

V gene TRBV7-9 combines with J gene TRBJ2-1; tentatively, D is TRBD1 (6 bases). V lost 1 base to trimming and J lost 9 bases, with 10 bases between them. The CDR3 covers 13 residues. Germline CDR1 SEHNR, CDR2 FQNEAQ (reference sequence). The CDR3 region has the DNA TGTGCCAGCAGCTTAGAACAGGGATTTGAGCAGTTCTTC. This translates into CASSLEQGFEQFF.

The chain employs TRBV5-6 and TRBJ2-7; no firm D call. The V and J ends lost 1 base and 2 bases respectively, with 7 bases between them. In germline, CDR1 is SGHDT, CDR2 YYEEEE. The CDR3 runs 13 residues. This CDR3 is CASSLHSPYEQYF. The CDR3 DNA follows: TGTGCCAGCAGCTTGCATAGCCCCTACGAGCAGTACTTC.